This note documents a single TCR beta chain sequence. Its antigen is unidentified. V lost 2 bases and J 4 bases, leaving 11 bases between the germline ends. The CDR3 is 14 amino acids. TCRdb re-derived calls from the reads in MiXCR, one entry per CDR3 protein. This table has fewer than 900,000 distinct CDR3 sequences, roughly 28% appearing once. This entry belongs to a study of T cell repertoires in cytomegalovirus infection. Study-wide results and limits: Dominant in the ex vivo response were TCR beta clonotypes restricted by HLA-C and specific for CMV.

This TCR was sampled from a human donor in good health (CMV status not recorded). Some clones in this sample may be carry-over from other donors' samples. The chain links TRBV12-3 or TRBV12-4 to TRBJ1-2; a weak D match, TRBD1 (5 bases). Sequencing used cultured CD8+ T cells from PBMCs, obtained from culture after CMV antigen stimulation. The CDR3 DNA sequence: TGTGCCAGCAGTTTATCAGGGAAGGGCTATGGCTACACCTTC. Protein: CASSLSGKGYGYTF.